Detailed here is one T cell receptor (beta chain). This clone was seen a few times. This clone's antigen is unknown. There are no base qualities to consult, and no much larger clone falls within one base. The sample is drawn from a study of cytomegalovirus exposure and HLA in healthy donors (dated 2017 in TCRdb). Turning to the overall study: In an earlier analysis of some 610 of the donors, roughly 300 Gb of sequence data and 120 million or so unique TCR beta sequences from approximately 180 million T cells were reported. The study was designed to test whether signatures of past pathogen exposure could be identified by cataloging public T cell receptors. Genome-wide SNP genotypes for about 55% of the 666 donors were used in a later genetic analysis, which treated that subset as a discovery cohort. To decide whether each TCR beta V gene segment behaved as functional or pseudogenic, an earlier analysis of 587 of the donors relied on high-throughput TCR beta sequencing. HLA typing covered class I and class II loci at four-digit resolution. A separate validation cohort of over a hundred different subjects was used in addition to the roughly 700-subject first cohort. Among a few hundred genotyped donors of the cohort, an average of roughly 240,000 unique TCR beta nucleotide sequences were sequenced per donor, roughly 20% of them non-productive. In a later analysis, previously published TCR beta repertoires from several hundred donors were re-analyzed and high-resolution HLA genotyping was added so that TCR occurrence patterns could be studied. Roughly 5 DR-DQ haplotypes were handled as single units for association and clustering because linkage in the cohort was strong. Typing coverage varied by locus: about 620-630 donors for A, B, C, DRB1 and DQB1; about 520 for DQA1; about 600 for DPA1; around 450 for DPB1. In the later analysis, no new phenotypic data were used to find candidate immune exposures; instead, reliance was placed on TCR beta sequences and their occurrence across donors. Around 320 gigabases of sequencing data and some 85 million unique TCR sequences were included in an early release covering roughly 600 HLA-typed donors. To predict cytomegalovirus infection status, the study combined high-throughput TCR immunosequencing, statistical association of individual TCRs with disease status, and machine learning. The study used immunosequencing to profile the T cell repertoires of hundreds of subjects and linked those repertoires to cytomegalovirus serostatus. Among the approximately 430 genotyped donors, more than 70% belonged to the genetic ancestry cluster associated with self-reported Caucasian donors. Donor age, sex, ethnicity and CMV serostatus were compiled together with the repertoire data. All discovery cohort repertoires had been generated on a single sequencing platform.

Library construction relied on the immunoSEQ multiplex PCR assay. The multiplex PCR relied on a mix of 60 forward primers for TCR Vbeta segments and 13 reverse primers for TCR Jbeta segments. The CDR3 region of rearranged TCR beta genes was amplified from genomic DNA by a multiplex PCR assay. Amplified TCR beta libraries were sequenced as 87-base-pair reads on the Illumina HiSeq System. The source study handled its data this way. In a later analysis, about 80 million unique TCR beta chains were counted across the roughly 700 repertoires, and roughly 9.9 million of these chains were shared by at least two donors. A nearest-neighbor algorithm error-corrected the raw reads and collapsed the reads into unique sequences, merging closely related sequences to remove PCR and sequencing errors. To assign V, D and J gene segments, CDR3 sequences were aligned to IMGT reference sequences. Each retained sequence needed at least a six-nucleotide match to both a V gene segment and a J gene segment. A rearrangement was called productive if the CDR3 had no stop codons and remained in frame with V and J, and every other rearrangement was called non-productive. Following IMGT convention, CDR3 was defined as the stretch from the second conserved V-encoded cysteine up to the conserved J-encoded phenylalanine. The earlier analysis of about 530 of the donors excluded any sequence lacking an unambiguous match to a single V gene segment. In an earlier analysis of 587 of the donors, a V segment was called functional when productive rearrangements were above 56.7%, and segregating when the standard deviation between donors exceeded 5%. To diagnose cytomegalovirus status from the catalog of TCR beta chain sequences, a statistical classification framework was built. In a later analysis, V and J genes were assigned by comparing TCR nucleotide sequences against IMGT/GENE-DB human TR gene sequences. Using the TCRdist pipeline, a later analysis assigned CDR3 sequences along with most-parsimonious VDJ recombination scenarios. In a later analysis, each TCR beta chain was defined by its CDR3 amino acid sequence together with its V-gene family, and reads without a unique V-gene family were excluded. To address suspected cross-contamination and a sequencing artifact, a later analysis removed 450 to 700 highly shared, low-generation-probability nucleotide sequences. In a later analysis, a clonal expansion index was calculated for each public chain from normalized within-repertoire ranks of inferred template counts. In a later analysis, generation probabilities were computed using a VDJ recombination model fitted to out-of-frame rearrangements, and the results were checked against IGoR. In a later analysis, hypergeometric tests were used to score TCR-TCR, TCR-HLA and TCR-CMV co-occurrence, with a repertoire-size bias correction applied to TCR pairs. In a later analysis, false discovery rates were estimated by permuting HLA or CMV assignments 20 times. In a later analysis, co-occurring TCRs were grouped with DBSCAN, and TCRdist sequence similarity was added when clustering was performed within HLA-allele-positive subsets. Repertoires with fewer than 30,000 or more than 120,000 public chains, plus five repertoires with anomalous nucleotide sharing, were excluded from co-occurrence clustering. TCRdb stores this immuneACCESS table with in-frame sequences only. Part of the clones is absent; in the studies checked, under half of the shortfall reflects unresolved V genes, and no reason is known for the rest. That table is the source of V, J and clone size, and D and trimming were worked out from the DNA. The sample contains 97,000 or so clones, around 63% of them found a single time. The leading ten clones occupy under 5.5% of the sample.

The cohort was made up of about 670 healthy bone marrow donors. All cohort members were sampled while nominally healthy, although unrecorded immune exposures were likely present. CMV serostatus was positive for about 290 and negative for about 55% of the roughly 670 cohort members, and was not recorded for this donor. A peripheral blood sample was provided by each donor, and peripheral blood mononuclear cells were used for TCR beta sequencing. Genomic DNA extraction from the blood cell samples was performed with the Qiagen DNeasy Blood Extraction Kit. General conclusions and limits of the study: Several of the top co-occurrence clusters appeared to be linked to parvovirus B19, influenza, CMV and Epstein-Barr virus, according to a later analysis. In an earlier analysis of 587 of the donors, most TCR beta V segments appeared in productive rearrangements about 87% or about 30% of the time, broadly matching IMGT annotations. Presence/absence analyses assumed roughly uniform sequencing depth across donors, an assumption that may not hold. A cluster of highly shared sequence variants was judged likely to be a technical artifact of the sequencing pipeline. A total of 164 TCR beta chains were listed by the study as associated with cytomegalovirus. Specific HLA alleles were associated with 16,951 TCR beta sequences at a false discovery rate of 0.05 in a later analysis. Linkage disequilibrium might explain the correlated functional status among segregating V segments, but an unknown experimental factor could not be ruled out. It was suggested by the authors that the approach could potentially be generalized to other disease states and immunological phenotypes. The classifier was reported to diagnose cytomegalovirus status with high specificity and sensitivity in both the original and validation cohorts. The earlier analysis of some 540 of the donors excluded some 15 rarely observed V segments, including chromosome 9 orphons, because counts were too low. A further reported finding was that TCR beta sequences accurately predicted the HLA-A and HLA-B alleles for most subjects in the first cohort. A later genetic analysis associated a missense DCLRE1C variant with V-gene and J-gene trimming of TCR beta chains, and an independent cohort replicated the association. Because the 87-base-pair reads could not distinguish some IMGT-functional V segments, including TRBV6-2 and TRBV6-3, those segments were excluded. The only immune exposure information available for the cohort was CMV serostatus. In a later analysis, TCR association rates were found to vary across HLA loci, with the most associated TCRs seen for DRB1 alleles and the fewest for HLA-C alleles. Because HLA typing was missing for some donors at each locus, association tests included only the typed subset. Most TCR sequences were seen in very few donors, while some public TCRs were found in many individuals. Compared with equally common non-associated chains, HLA-associated TCR beta chains in a later analysis were more clonally expanded and had lower generation probabilities. In vitro tests confirmed that a few of the cytomegalovirus-associated TCR beta chains recognize cytomegalovirus antigens. In a later genetic analysis, fewer N-insertions in productive TCRs were reported among donors in an Asian-associated ancestry cluster than the approximately 710-donor mean. In this cohort, only TCR beta chains were sequenced, and detectable features were limited by the absence of alpha or paired-chain data. According to a later analysis, most CMV-associated TCR beta chains appeared to be HLA-restricted, and the HLA associations seemed to be driven largely by CMV exposure. When HLA alleles, especially DR and DQ, strongly co-occurred, TCR associations were difficult to assign to individual alleles.

The CDR3 measures 14 amino acids from cysteine to phenylalanine. CDR3 DNA is the only sequence kept; it has 42 bases, read in frame from the first base. The germline V gene (reference sequence) provides CDR1 MNHEY and CDR2 SMNVEV. The junction shows trimming of 6 bases on V and 3 bases on J, and the gene matches do not reach 7 bases of it. The V gene is TRBV27 and the J gene is TRBJ1-2, with 7 bases aligning to TRBD1. Specimen: PBMCs. This receptor was taken from a human donor in good health. CDR3 region: CASRQSGGDYGYTF. At the DNA level, the sequence is TGTGCCAGCAGGCAATCAGGGGGAGACTATGGCTACACCTTC.